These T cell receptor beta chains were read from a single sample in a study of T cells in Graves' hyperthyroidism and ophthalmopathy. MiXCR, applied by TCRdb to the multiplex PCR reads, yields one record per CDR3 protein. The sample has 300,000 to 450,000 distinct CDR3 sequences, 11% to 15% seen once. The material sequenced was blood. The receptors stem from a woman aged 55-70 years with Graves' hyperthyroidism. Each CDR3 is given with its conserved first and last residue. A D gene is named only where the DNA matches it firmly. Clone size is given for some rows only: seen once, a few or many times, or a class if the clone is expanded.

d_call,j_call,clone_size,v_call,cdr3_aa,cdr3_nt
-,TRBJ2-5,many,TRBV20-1,CSAERTAEETQYF,TGCAGTGCTGAAAGGACGGCAGAAGAGACCCAGTACTTC
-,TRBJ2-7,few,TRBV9,CASSVAGRQNPSEQYF,TGTGCCAGCAGCGTAGCTGGGCGCCAAAATCCCTCCGAGCAGTACTTC
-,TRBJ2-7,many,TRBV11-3,CASRIRPIDAYEQYF,TGTGCCAGCAGGATTAGGCCGATAGATGCCTACGAGCAGTACTTC
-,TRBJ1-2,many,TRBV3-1,CASSQVYRAEYGYTF,TGTGCCAGCAGCCAAGTCTATCGGGCGGAGTATGGCTACACCTTC
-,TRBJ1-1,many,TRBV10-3,CAITEGGTEAFF,TGTGCCATCACCGAAGGGGGGACTGAAGCTTTCTTT
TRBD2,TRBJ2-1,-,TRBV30,CAWSKGLASYNEQFF,TGTGCCTGGAGTAAGGGACTAGCGTCCTACAATGAGCAGTTCTTC
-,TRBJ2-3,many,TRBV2,CASPRDSNTDTQYF,TGTGCCAGCCCCCGGGACTCAAACACAGATACGCAGTATTTT
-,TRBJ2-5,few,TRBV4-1,CASSQGEWGGAEETQYF,TGCGCCAGCAGCCAAGGGGAGTGGGGGGGGGCAGAAGAGACCCAGTACTTC
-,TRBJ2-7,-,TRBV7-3,CASSLSGRWVSEQYF,TGTGCCAGCAGCTTAAGTGGACGGTGGGTGTCCGAGCAGTACTTC
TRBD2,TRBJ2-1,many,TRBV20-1,CSGLAGISNEQFF,TGCAGTGGACTAGCGGGGATTAGCAATGAGCAGTTCTTC
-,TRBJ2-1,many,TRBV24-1,CATSLGPETNEQFF,TGTGCCACCAGTCTCGGGCCAGAGACCAATGAGCAGTTCTTC
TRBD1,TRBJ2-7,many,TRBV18,CASSPGTGTYEQYF,TGTGCCAGCTCACCAGGGACAGGGACCTACGAGCAGTACTTC
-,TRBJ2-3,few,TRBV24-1,CATSDLPQGSADTQYF,TGTGCCACCAGTGACCTCCCGCAAGGGTCCGCAGATACGCAGTATTTT
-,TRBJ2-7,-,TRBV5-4,CASSLLTEAYEQYF,TGTGCCAGCAGCTTATTGACAGAAGCCTACGAGCAGTACTTC
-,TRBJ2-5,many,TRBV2,CASSMRETQYF,TGTGCCAGCAGTATGCGGGAGACCCAGTACTTC
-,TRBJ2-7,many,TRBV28,CASSPASVQGVLHEQYF,TGTGCCAGCAGCCCAGCTAGCGTGCAGGGAGTACTTCACGAGCAGTACTTC
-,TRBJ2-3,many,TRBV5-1,CASSFGGVPDTQYF,TGCGCCAGCAGCTTCGGCGGGGTCCCAGATACGCAGTATTTT
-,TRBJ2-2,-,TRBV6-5,CASSYGQLTGELFF,TGTGCCAGCAGTTACGGACAGTTGACCGGGGAGCTGTTTTTT
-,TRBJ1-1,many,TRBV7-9,CASSPIRSSAFF,TGTGCCAGCAGCCCCATTCGCTCTTCGGCTTTCTTT
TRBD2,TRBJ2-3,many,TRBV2,CASSELAGSTDTQYF,TGTGCCAGCAGTGAATTAGCGGGAAGCACAGATACGCAGTATTTT
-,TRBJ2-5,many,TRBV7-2,CASSSTRLETQYF,TGTGCCAGCAGCTCCACTAGGCTGGAGACCCAGTACTTC
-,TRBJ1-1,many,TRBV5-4,CASSLKLEGKAFF,TGTGCCAGCAGCTTGAAATTGGAGGGTAAAGCTTTCTTT
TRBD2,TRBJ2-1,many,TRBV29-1,CSVDRGSSYNEQFF,TGCAGCGTTGACCGCGGGAGCTCCTACAATGAGCAGTTCTTC
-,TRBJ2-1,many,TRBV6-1,CASSEGRGTLLVEQFF,TGTGCCAGCAGTGAAGGAAGGGGGACTCTCCTAGTTGAGCAGTTCTTC
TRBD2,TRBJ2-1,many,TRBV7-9,CASSPLLELTSGSAYEQFF,TGTGCCAGCAGCCCCCTCTTAGAGCTGACTAGCGGGAGTGCGTATGAGCAGTTCTTC
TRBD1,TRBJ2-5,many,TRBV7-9,CASSLTGQGAVEETQYF,TGTGCCAGCAGCTTAACGGGACAGGGGGCGGTGGAGGAGACCCAGTACTTC
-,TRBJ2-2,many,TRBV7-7,CASSLQLAKPDTGELFF,TGTGCTAGCAGCCTGCAACTAGCTAAGCCGGACACCGGGGAGCTGTTTTTT
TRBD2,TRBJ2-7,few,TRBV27,CASTETSGRVDEQYF,TGTGCCAGTACAGAGACTAGCGGGAGGGTCGACGAGCAGTACTTC
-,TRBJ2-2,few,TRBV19,CASSMTGGTGELFF,TGTGCCAGTAGTATGACAGGCGGCACCGGGGAGCTGTTTTTT
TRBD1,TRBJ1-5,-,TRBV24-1,CATSDARGLQPQHF,TGTGCCACCAGTGATGCCAGGGGGCTTCAGCCCCAGCATTTT
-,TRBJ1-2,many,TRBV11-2,CASSLAPHRTGQRYGYTF,TGTGCCAGCAGCTTAGCTCCCCACCGCACAGGGCAGAGATATGGCTACACCTTC
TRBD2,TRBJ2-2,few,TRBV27,CASSSARTGGTGELFF,TGTGCCAGCAGCTCAGCAAGGACGGGGGGAACCGGGGAGCTGTTTTTT
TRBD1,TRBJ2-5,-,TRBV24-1,CATSGAGTGKETQYF,TGTGCCACCAGTGGTGCCGGGACAGGGAAAGAGACCCAGTACTTC
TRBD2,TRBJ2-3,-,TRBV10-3,CAISDLGLAGGPNTQYF,TGTGCCATCAGTGATTTGGGACTAGCGGGAGGGCCGAATACGCAGTATTTT
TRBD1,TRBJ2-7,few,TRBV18,CASSPMTGGSYEQYF,TGTGCCAGCTCACCAATGACAGGGGGCTCCTACGAGCAGTACTTC
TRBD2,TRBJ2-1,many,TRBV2,CASSYGLAGGEQFF,TGTGCCAGCAGTTACGGACTAGCGGGGGGAGAGCAGTTCTTC
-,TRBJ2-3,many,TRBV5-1,CASSYSGGGTDTQYF,TGCGCCAGCAGCTACTCAGGGGGGGGCACAGATACGCAGTATTTT
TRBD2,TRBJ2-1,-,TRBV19,CASSWPGLGYNEQFF,TGTGCCAGTAGTTGGCCGGGACTAGGCTACAATGAGCAGTTCTTC
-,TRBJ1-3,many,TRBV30,CAGLWGTGNTIYF,TGTGCCGGGTTGTGGGGGACTGGAAACACCATATATTTT
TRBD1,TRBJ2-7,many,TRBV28,CASRRQGRYYEQYF,TGTGCCAGCAGACGACAGGGGAGATACTACGAGCAGTACTTC
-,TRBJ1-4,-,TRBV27,CATRTQGGKLFF,TGTGCCACCAGAACACAGGGAGGAAAACTGTTTTTT
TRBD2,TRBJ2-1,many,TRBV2,CASSGGTSGYNEQFF,TGTGCCAGCAGTGGCGGGACTAGCGGATACAATGAGCAGTTCTTC
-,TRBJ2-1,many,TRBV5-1,CASSLRAGPGNEQFF,TGCGCCAGCAGCTTGAGGGCAGGGCCCGGGAATGAGCAGTTCTTC
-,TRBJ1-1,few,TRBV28,CASGILGARSTEAFF,TGTGCCAGCGGTATTTTGGGGGCGCGATCCACTGAAGCTTTCTTT
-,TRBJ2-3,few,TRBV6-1,CASSEARPDTQYF,TGTGCCAGCAGTGAAGCTAGACCAGATACGCAGTATTTT
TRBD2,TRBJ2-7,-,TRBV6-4,CASSETSESYEQYF,TGTGCCAGCAGTGAGACTAGCGAGTCCTACGAGCAGTACTTC
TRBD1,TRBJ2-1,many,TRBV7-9,CASSLVPRRLTGDNEQFF,TGTGCCAGCAGCTTAGTCCCCCGCCGCCTGACAGGGGACAATGAGCAGTTCTTC
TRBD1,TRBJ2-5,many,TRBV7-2,CASRRQGNHRETQYF,TGTGCCAGCAGACGACAGGGGAATCATCGAGAGACCCAGTACTTC
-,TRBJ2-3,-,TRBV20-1,CSARDPGSADTQYF,TGCAGTGCTAGAGATCCGGGGAGCGCAGATACGCAGTATTTT